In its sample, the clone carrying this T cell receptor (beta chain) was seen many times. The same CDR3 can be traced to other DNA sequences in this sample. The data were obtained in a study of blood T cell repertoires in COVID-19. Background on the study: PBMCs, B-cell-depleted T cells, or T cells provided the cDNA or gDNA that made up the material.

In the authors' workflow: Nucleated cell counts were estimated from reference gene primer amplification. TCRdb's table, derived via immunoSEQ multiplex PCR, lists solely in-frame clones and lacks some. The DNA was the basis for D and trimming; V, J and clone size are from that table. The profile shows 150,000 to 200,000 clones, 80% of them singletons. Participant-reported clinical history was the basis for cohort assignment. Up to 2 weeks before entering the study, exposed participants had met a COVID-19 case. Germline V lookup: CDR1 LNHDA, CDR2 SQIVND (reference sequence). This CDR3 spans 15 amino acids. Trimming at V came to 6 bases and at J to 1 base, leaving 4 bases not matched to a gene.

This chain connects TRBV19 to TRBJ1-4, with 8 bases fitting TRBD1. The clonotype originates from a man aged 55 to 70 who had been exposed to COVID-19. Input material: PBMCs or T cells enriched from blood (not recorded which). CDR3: CASRLDRGTNEKLFF. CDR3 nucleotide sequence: TGTGCCAGTAGACTTGACAGGGGAACTAATGAAAAACTGTTTTTT.